These 24 T cell receptor beta chains originate from one sample sequenced in a study of blood T cell repertoires in COVID-19. The assay was immunoSEQ multiplex PCR, and TCRdb's table has in-frame clones only and misses some. This sample has 300,000 to 350,000 clones, with roughly 86% found just once. The sequenced sample consisted of peripheral blood. These receptors were taken from a man aged 25-40 years with COVID-19, enrolled during active disease.

About this clone itself: The junction and the germline gene differ at one end; a read error may be behind it. This chain uses TRBV28 with TRBJ1-5; a possible D gene is TRBD1 (6 bases). The CDR3 runs 13 residues. The germline V gene has CDR1 MDHEN and CDR2 SYDVKM. The CDR3: CASSLWSGQLQHF. As DNA, the CDR3 is TGTGCCAGCAGTTTATGGAGCGGACAGCTCCAGCATTTT.

The V and J genes are TRBV29-1 and TRBJ2-7; weak D call: TRBD1 (6 bases). V shed 5 bases and J shed 6 bases, with 20 bases lying between them. This CDR3 is built from 14 residues. The germline CDR1 and CDR2 sequences are SQVTM and ANQGSEA. CDR3 residues: CSVSKTGGSGEQYF. CDR3 sequence (DNA): TGCAGCGTTAGTAAGACAGGAGGCTCCGGCGAGCAGTACTTC.

V is TRBV6-6 and J is TRBJ2-5; the match to TRBD1 covers 10 bases. Germline values: CDR1 MNHNY, CDR2 SVGAGI (reference sequence). The CDR3 extends over 15 amino acids. V lost 4 bases to trimming and J lost 1 base; unmatched junction nucleotides: 3. The CDR3 DNA reads TGTGCCAGCAGTTCTTGGACAGGGGGCCAAGAGACCCAGTACTTC. Its translation is CASSSWTGGQETQYF.

This chain connects TRBV14 to TRBJ2-1, with 9 bases identical to TRBD1. The length of the CDR3 is 16 residues. Germline V CDR1 and CDR2: SGHDN, FVKESK. V trimming: 0 bases; J trimming: 3 bases; junction bases outside the gene matches: 3. In DNA form, the CDR3 reads TGTGCCAGCAGCCAAGAAGGACAGGGGAACTACAATGAGCAGTTCTTC. The encoded protein is CASSQEGQGNYNEQFF.

The chain has TRBV11-2 and TRBJ2-2; perhaps TRBD2 as D (6 bases). The CDR3 covers 15 residues. Germline assignment: CDR1 SGHAT and CDR2 FQNNGV. The V end lost 1 base, the J end lost 5 bases, and 11 bases lay between the germline ends. The CDR3 DNA reads as TGTGCCAGCAGCTTAGTCGTAGGGACTACCGGGGAGCTGTTTTTT. This translates into CASSLVVGTTGELFF.

The J gene is TRBJ2-1, the V gene TRBV21-1; TRBD2, the table's D call, lacks a check against the DNA. TRBV21-1 is a recognized pseudogene. The CDR3 covers 15 residues. CDR3 coding DNA: TGTGCCAGCAGCAAGCAGGTTAGCGGCTACAATGAGCAGTTCTTC. Translating gives CASSKQVSGYNEQFF.

The J gene is TRBJ1-1, the V gene TRBV10-2; 7 bases match TRBD1. The CDR3 loop spans 15 amino acids. Germline loops: CDR1 WSHSY, CDR2 SAAADI. Unmatched junction bases numbered 11, after V lost 7 bases and J lost 3 bases. CDR3 in amino acids: CASTPLRDRDTEAFF. The CDR3 DNA is TGCGCCAGCACCCCGCTCCGAGACAGGGACACTGAAGCTTTCTTT.

The chain combines TRBV28 with TRBJ1-5; 9 nucleotides match TRBD1. The CDR3 runs to 14 residues. Per the germline V gene, CDR1 is MDHEN and CDR2 is SYDVKM. V shed 6 bases and J 5 bases; nucleotides not matched to a gene: 5. DNA of the CDR3: TGTGCCAGCAGCCTCACAGGGGGCTATCAGCCCCAGCATTTT. It yields the protein CASSLTGGYQPQHF.

The chain joins TRBV30 to TRBJ2-2; tentatively, D is TRBD2 (5 bases). The germline V and J ends were trimmed by 2 bases and 0 bases, with 7 bases remaining between them. The CDR3 length is 14 residues. Per the germline V gene, CDR1 is GTSNPN and CDR2 is SVGIG (reference sequence). The CDR3 nucleotides are TGTGCCTGGAGTACGGGAACGAACACCGGGGAGCTGTTTTTT. Encoded protein: CAWSTGTNTGELFF.

The chain recombines TRBV9 with TRBJ2-7, with a possible D match to TRBD2 (5 bases). CDR1 and CDR2 (germline): SGDLS, YYNGEE. The germline V and J ends were trimmed by 0 bases and 3 bases, with 10 bases remaining between them. The CDR3 extends over 14 amino acids. Here the CDR3 DNA reads TGTGCCAGCAGCGTAGGTAGCGAGGACTACGAGCAGTACTTC. Its translation is CASSVGSEDYEQYF.

The chain uses TRBV10-3 and TRBJ2-3; 9 positions match TRBD2. J gave up 4 bases and V 4 bases, and 15 bases lay outside the gene matches. This CDR3 is 18 amino acids long. The germline V gene encodes CDR1 ENHRY and CDR2 SYGVKD. The CDR3, as DNA: TGTGCCATCAGTGGAAAGATTAGCGGGAGAAGTTGGGCAGATACGCAGTATTTT. This sequence encodes CAISGKISGRSWADTQYF.

The chain has TRBV6-2 or TRBV6-3 and TRBJ1-5, with 8 bases lining up with TRBD1. Germline values: CDR1 MNHEY, CDR2 SVGEGT. V lost 5 bases and J lost 11; bases outside the gene matches: 8. This CDR3 has 13 amino acids. CDR3 coding DNA: TGTGCCAGCAGTGGCAGGGGGCGCGAGGCCCAGCATTTT. Translated, it gives CASSGRGREAQHF.

The chain joins TRBV7-3 to TRBJ2-3, with TRBD1 as a possible D gene (6 bases). CDR1 is SGHTA, CDR2 FQGTGA, per germline. This CDR3 comprises 15 residues. V dropped 6 bases and J dropped 1 base, with 14 bases sitting between them. The CDR3 region has the DNA TGTGCCAGCAGTCTAAGGGACACTGGCACAGATACGCAGTATTTT. This sequence encodes CASSLRDTGTDTQYF.

This rearrangement joins TRBV2 to TRBJ1-3, with a possible D match to TRBD1 (5 bases). Germline-derived CDR1 and CDR2 are SNHLY and FYNNEI. The CDR3 is made up of 14 amino acids. V was clipped by 7 bases and J by 3 bases, with 13 bases between them. The CDR3 reads CASTPGVRGNTIYF. The CDR3 coding sequence is TGTGCCAGCACCCCGGGGGTCCGTGGAAACACCATATATTTT.

CDR3: CASSSQGGGIIDEQFF. In DNA form, the CDR3 reads TGTGCCAGCAGTTCCCAGGGAGGGGGAATAATCGATGAGCAGTTCTTC. This chain joins TRBV28 and TRBJ2-1, with a possible D match to TRBD2 (7 bases). The CDR3 totals 16 residues. V was clipped by 4 bases and J by 8 bases, with 21 bases between them. The germline gives CDR1 MDHEN, CDR2 SYDVKM.

V usage is TRBV5-1 and J usage is TRBJ2-1, with 9 bases fitting TRBD2. The CDR3 runs 20 residues. Trimming took 0 bases from V and 0 from J; bases not matched to a gene: 13. Germline CDR1 is SGHRS and CDR2 is YFSETQ. This CDR3 is CASSLAVGSGGLSSYNEQFF. CDR3 coding DNA: TGCGCCAGCAGCTTGGCCGTAGGTAGCGGGGGCCTTAGCTCCTACAATGAGCAGTTCTTC.

This sequence joins TRBV24-1 and TRBJ2-3; tentative D call: TRBD1 (6 bases). V lost 5 bases to trimming and J lost 2 bases, with 19 bases between them. The CDR3 consists of 17 residues. CDR1 and CDR2 from the germline V gene are KGHDR and SFDVKD. CDR3 nucleotides: TGTGCCACCAGTGGAAATTTCGGCAGGGGTTACACAGATACGCAGTATTTT. Its protein is CATSGNFGRGYTDTQYF.

The chain employs TRBV7-8 and TRBJ1-5, with D maybe TRBD1 (5 bases). Trimming pared 3 bases from V and 5 bases from J, leaving 14 bases between. The V gene's germline CDR1 is SGHVS and CDR2 FQNEAQ. The CDR3 loop spans 15 amino acids. The CDR3 here is CASSLRRGTDQPQHF. The CDR3 DNA is TGTGCCAGCAGCTTGCGTCGGGGGACCGATCAGCCCCAGCATTTT. Variable domain in full (rest from reference TRBV7-8 and TRBJ1-5): GAGVSQSPRYKVAKRGQDVALRCDPISGHVSLFWYQQALGQGPEFLTYFQNEAQLDKSGLPSDRFFAERPEGSVSTLKIQRTQQEDSAVYLCASSLRRGTDQPQHFGDGTRLSIL.

The chain links TRBV28 to TRBJ2-4; possible D gene TRBD1, 5 bases. Germline V gene lookup returns CDR1 MDHEN and CDR2 SYDVKM. Between the trimmed V and J ends, which lost 4 bases and 0 bases, there was a span of 7 bases. The CDR3 is 14 amino acids. CDR3 DNA sequence: TGTGCCAGCAGTTCAGGGCCAGCCAAAAACATTCAGTACTTC. It encodes CASSSGPAKNIQYF.

The rearrangement uses TRBV5-1 and TRBJ1-1; D is ambiguous. The CDR3 runs 14 residues. V was pared by 2 bases and J by 0 bases, with 8 bases between. Germline CDR1 SGHRS, CDR2 YFSETQ. The CDR3: CASSFVGVNTEAFF. CDR3 nucleotide sequence: TGCGCCAGCAGCTTCGTTGGAGTGAACACTGAAGCTTTCTTT.

A word on this clone: Other DNA sequences in this specimen translate into the identical CDR3. J is TRBJ2-2 and V is TRBV12-3 or TRBV12-4; D gene ambiguous. The ends were cut back, 3 bases at V and 8 bases at J, with 4 bases in the middle. The CDR3 has 11 amino acids. The CDR3 DNA reads TGTGCCAGCAGTTTCCTGGGGGAGCTGTTTTTT. Translating gives CASSFLGELFF.

V gene TRBV27 combines with J gene TRBJ1-1; D gene unclear. Between the trimmed V and J ends, which lost 8 bases and 0 bases, there was a span of 13 bases. Germline V CDR1 and CDR2: MNHEY, SMNVEV (reference sequence). The CDR3 runs to 14 residues. The CDR3 bases are TGTGCCAGCCGATCTATGAGCATGAACACTGAAGCTTTCTTT. It codes for CASRSMSMNTEAFF.

The V and J genes are TRBV5-6 and TRBJ2-7; 8 bases align to TRBD1. CDR1 is SGHDT and CDR2 is YYEEEE in the germline V gene. The CDR3 is 15 amino acids. J was trimmed by 3 bases and V by 3 bases; bases with no gene match: 8. The CDR3 reads CASSWSGQVRYEQYF. The CDR3 DNA sequence: TGTGCCAGCAGCTGGTCGGGACAGGTCCGCTACGAGCAGTACTTC. The full variable domain, in which reference TRBV5-6 and TRBJ2-7 provide the parts outside the CDR3, is DAGVTQSPTHLIKTRGQQVTLRCSPKSGHDTVSWYQQALGQGPQFIFQYYEEEERQRGNFPDRFSGHQFPNYSSELNVNALLLGDSALYLCASSWSGQVRYEQYFGPGTRLTVT.

V is TRBV5-6 and J is TRBJ2-4, with a weak D call TRBD1 (6 bases). With 0 bases removed from V and 5 bases from J, the gap between germline ends came to 18 bases. The CDR3 is made up of 17 amino acids. Germline CDR1 reads SGHDT; CDR2 reads YYEEEE. CDR3 in amino acids: CASSLVGWAGDQNIQYF. CDR3 bases: TGTGCCAGCAGCTTGGTAGGGTGGGCAGGGGATCAAAACATTCAGTACTTC.